What follows are 21 T cell receptor beta chains derived from one specimen sequenced in a study of response to subunit inactivated influenza vaccine. TCRdb reprocessed the RT-PCR reads with MiXCR, giving one entry per CDR3 protein. The sample lists around 530,000 distinct CDR3 sequences, 12% occurring once. The material was PBMCs from blood, obtained on the day of vaccination. These receptors came from a man over 45 who received an inactivated influenza vaccine.

This chain uses TRBV27 with TRBJ2-3, with D possibly matching TRBD2 (5 bases). The CDR3 spans 13 residues. From germline, CDR1 is MNHEY and CDR2 SMNVEV (reference sequence). Trimming stripped 6 bases from V and 5 bases from J, with 12 bases between. CDR3: CASRRAGGDTQYF. The CDR3 DNA follows: TGTGCCAGCAGGCGGGCGGGTGGAGATACGCAGTATTTT.

The rearrangement links TRBV5-1 to TRBJ1-2; tentative D call: TRBD1 (6 bases). V was pared by 1 base and J by 1 base, with 11 bases between. The germline gives CDR1 SGHRS, CDR2 YFSETQ. The CDR3 spans 15 residues. The chain's CDR3 is CASSLRDTLNYGYTF. Written as DNA, the CDR3 is TGCGCCAGCAGCTTGCGGGACACCCTTAACTATGGCTACACCTTC.

This rearrangement joins TRBV7-2 to TRBJ2-7, with D unresolved. V was shortened by 9 bases and J by 3 bases, with 21 bases between the two germline ends. This CDR3 is 15 amino acids long. CDR1 is SGHTA and CDR2 is FQGNSA in the germline V gene. CDR3 coding DNA: TGTGCCAGAAGCCCACCCGGGCGTTCCCACTACGAGCAGTACTTC. Protein product: CARSPPGRSHYEQYF.

In this sample, this clonotype turned up a few times. The chain links TRBV20-1 to TRBJ2-5; the D gene is possibly TRBD1 (7 bases). The V and J ends lost 8 bases and 7 bases respectively, with 17 bases between them. This CDR3 is 12 amino acids long. Germline lookup yields CDR1 DFQATT and CDR2 SNEGSKA (reference sequence). The CDR3 DNA reads TGCAGTTCAAATCCCAGGGGGGTGACCCAGTACTTC. It specifies CSSNPRGVTQYF.

In this sample, this clonotype turned up many times. In DNA form, the CDR3 reads TGTGCCAGCAGCCCTGTAGCAGGGTGGTACGAGCAGTACTTC. Its translation is CASSPVAGWYEQYF. This rearrangement joins TRBV7-9 to TRBJ2-7; D possibly corresponds to TRBD1 (5 bases). This CDR3 is 14 amino acids long. The ends were cut back, 5 bases at V and 4 bases at J, with 15 bases in the middle. Per germline, CDR1 SEHNR and CDR2 FQNEAQ (reference sequence).

This chain links TRBV7-2 with TRBJ2-1; 14 bases are shared with TRBD2. The CDR3 runs to 15 residues. Germline V gives CDR1 SGHTA, CDR2 FQGNSA. Trimming took 5 bases from V and 7 from J; bases not matched to a gene: 4. The CDR3 nucleotides are TGTGCCAGCAGCAACGGACTAGCGGGAGGAAATGAGCAGTTCTTC. It specifies CASSNGLAGGNEQFF.

The V and J genes are TRBV5-1 and TRBJ1-4; no clear D. V lost 5 bases to trimming and J lost 0 bases, with 8 bases between them. The germline V gene encodes CDR1 SGHRS and CDR2 YFSETQ. The CDR3 has 14 amino acids. The CDR3 region has the DNA TGCGCCAGCAGAAAGTCTACAACTAATGAAAAACTGTTTTTT. This encodes CASRKSTTNEKLFF. Full variable domain (outside the CDR3, taken from reference TRBV5-1 and TRBJ1-4): KAGVTQTPRYLIKTRGQQVTLSCSPISGHRSVSWYQQTPGQGLQFLFEYFSETQRNKGNFPGRFSGRQFSNSRSEMNVSTLELGDSALYLCASRKSTTNEKLFFGSGTQLSVL.

This clonotype turned up a few times. The CDR3 sequence is CASSPLTAGGQPQHF. CDR3 coding DNA: TGTGCCAGCAGCCCCCTTACTGCGGGTGGTCAGCCCCAGCATTTT. The genes are TRBV7-8 and TRBJ1-5; D gene uncertain. CDR1 is SGHVS and CDR2 is FQNEAQ in the germline V gene. V was pared by 5 bases and J by 6 bases, with 17 bases between. The CDR3 consists of 15 residues.

The rearrangement joins TRBV5-1 to TRBJ1-1; D possibly corresponds to TRBD1 (5 bases). V lost 6 bases and J 8 bases, leaving 17 bases between the germline ends. The CDR3 is made up of 13 amino acids. CDR1 and CDR2 (germline): SGHRS, YFSETQ. Here the CDR3 reads CASMAGPRAEAFF. For the CDR3, the DNA is TGCGCCAGCATGGCGGGACCTCGGGCCGAAGCTTTCTTT.

The chain employs TRBV20-1 and TRBJ2-5; D unresolved. The germline gives CDR1 DFQATT, CDR2 SNEGSKA (reference sequence). This CDR3 region has 13 residues. V was clipped by 1 base and J by 5 bases, with 11 bases between them. The CDR3 nucleotides read TGCAGTGCTAGAGGGGGTCCTCTCGAGACCCAGTACTTC. Protein: CSARGGPLETQYF.

The chain recombines TRBV4-2 with TRBJ2-1, with TRBD2 as a possible D gene (6 bases). The V end was cut by 0 bases, the J end by 3 bases, with 9 bases between. CDR3 size: 15 residues. Per germline, CDR1 LGHNA and CDR2 YNFKEQ. The CDR3 loop reads CASSQDRDFYNEQFF. The CDR3 bases are TGTGCCAGCAGCCAAGATCGGGACTTCTACAATGAGCAGTTCTTC.

The CDR3 is CASSLGLRLAGPNTQYF. The CDR3 nucleotides are TGTGCCAGCAGCTTAGGCCTCCGTCTAGCGGGTCCAAATACGCAGTATTTT. V and J are TRBV27 and TRBJ2-3; 8 bases are a match to TRBD2. The CDR3 consists of 17 residues. The V gene end was trimmed by 6 bases and the J gene end by 7 bases; junction bases not matched to a gene: 18. Germline assignment: CDR1 MNHEY and CDR2 SMNVEV (reference sequence).

The chain couples TRBV7-9 to TRBJ1-2, with TRBD1 matching 9 bases. This CDR3 is 14 amino acids long. Germline CDR1 reads SEHNR; CDR2 reads FQNEAQ (reference sequence). V shed 5 bases and J 6 bases; nucleotides not matched to a gene: 7. CDR3 nucleotide sequence: TGTGCCAGCAGCGGACCCGGGACAGGGCATGGCTACACCTTC. Translated, it gives CASSGPGTGHGYTF.

There are many counts of this clonotype. The chain combines TRBV5-1 with TRBJ1-1; TRBD1 agrees at 7 bases. The CDR3 extends over 13 amino acids. Losses at the gene ends were 2 bases for V and 6 bases for J; bases not matched to a gene: 4. Germline assignment: CDR1 SGHRS and CDR2 YFSETQ. CDR3: CASSLGGVAEAFF. The CDR3 nucleotides are TGCGCCAGCAGCTTAGGGGGCGTCGCTGAAGCTTTCTTT.

This clonotype occurred a few times. V gene TRBV7-9 combines with J gene TRBJ1-6; D unclear. V gave up 0 bases and J gave up 7 bases, with 10 bases separating them. CDR1 and CDR2 (germline): SEHNR, FQNEAQ (reference sequence). CDR3 length: 15 amino acids. DNA for the CDR3: TGTGCCAGCAGCTTAGCGAAGAAAGGGAATTCACCCCTCCACTTT. Encoded protein: CASSLAKKGNSPLHF.

This clonotype was observed a few times. The chain carries TRBV5-6 and TRBJ2-7; 8 bases are shared with TRBD2. J was trimmed by 2 bases and V by 4 bases; bases with no gene match: 14. Germline V gives CDR1 SGHDT, CDR2 YYEEEE. CDR3 length equals 17 residues. CDR3 nucleotide sequence: TGTGCCAGCAGCCCACGCCTCGGGACTAGGGCAACCTACGAGCAGTACTTC. Encoded protein: CASSPRLGTRATYEQYF. The full variable domain, completed using reference TRBV5-6 and TRBJ2-7, is DAGVTQSPTHLIKTRGQQVTLRCSPKSGHDTVSWYQQALGQGPQFIFQYYEEEERQRGNFPDRFSGHQFPNYSSELNVNALLLGDSALYLCASSPRLGTRATYEQYFGPGTRLTVT.

The chain couples TRBV3-1 to TRBJ1-4; D may be TRBD1 (5 bases). The CDR3 is made up of 13 amino acids. V was shortened by 5 bases and J by 10 bases, with 14 bases between the two germline ends. Germline values: CDR1 LGHDT, CDR2 YNNKEL (reference sequence). The CDR3, as DNA: TGTGCCAGCAGCGCGGACGGGGCAGGAAAACTGTTTTTT. This translates into CASSADGAGKLFF.

The CDR3 sequence: CASSRDWSNSPLHF. The CDR3 coding sequence is TGTGCCAGCAGCCGGGACTGGTCGAATTCACCCCTCCACTTT. This sequence joins TRBV7-2 and TRBJ1-6; possible D gene TRBD1, 5 bases. The CDR3 is 14 residues long. Germline V gene lookup returns CDR1 SGHTA and CDR2 FQGNSA. The V end lost 5 bases, the J end lost 7 bases, and 12 bases lay between the germline ends.

The V gene is TRBV7-9, the J gene TRBJ1-6, with D unresolved. Germline V gene data show CDR1 as SEHNR and CDR2 as FQNEAQ (reference sequence). The CDR3 is 13 residues long. Trimming removed 4 bases at V and 7 bases at J, with 8 bases between. CDR3 loop: CASSSVVNSPLHF. The CDR3 nucleotides are TGTGCCAGCAGCTCGGTCGTGAATTCACCCCTCCACTTT.

This clonotype appeared a few times. V gene TRBV5-1 combines with J gene TRBJ1-2; D unclear. V was shortened by 2 bases and J by 0 bases, with 8 bases between the two germline ends. The CDR3 runs 14 residues. Germline CDR1 SGHRS, CDR2 YFSETQ. Written as DNA, the CDR3 is TGCGCCAGCAGCTTAGAGGGCCCTAACTATGGCTACACCTTC. Translation gives CASSLEGPNYGYTF.

The chain links TRBV5-1 to TRBJ2-6; D possibly corresponds to TRBD2 (5 bases). Trimming pared 5 bases from V and 1 base from J, leaving 25 bases between. CDR3 size: 20 residues. CDR1 SGHRS and CDR2 YFSETQ come from the germline V gene. In DNA, the CDR3 is TGCGCCAGCAGTCGAGGCGGCCGGGGTGCGGGTTCATCTGGGGCCAACGTCCTGACTTTC. Protein sequence: CASSRGGRGAGSSGANVLTF. The variable domain in full, with the rest retrieved from reference TRBV5-1 and TRBJ2-6, is KAGVTQTPRYLIKTRGQQVTLSCSPISGHRSVSWYQQTPGQGLQFLFEYFSETQRNKGNFPGRFSGRQFSNSRSEMNVSTLELGDSALYLCASSRGGRGAGSSGANVLTFGAGSRLTVL.